The clone carrying this T cell receptor (beta chain) has only a few counts. The target antigen is unknown. These data originate in a study of T cell responses to AZD1222 COVID-19 vaccine. Generated by immunoSEQ multiplex PCR, the TCRdb table keeps only in-frame clones and is missing some. Seen here are 80,000 to 95,000 clones, roughly 90% observed once, and the top ten hold approximately 4.5%. General study points: Possibly, clonal diversity was underestimated; donors were largely white British and included more females.

Unmatched junction bases numbered 7, after V lost 2 bases and J lost 4 bases. The CDR3 contains 15 residues. The V gene's germline CDR1 is SGHRS and CDR2 YFSETQ. The TCR comes from an adult in good health. J is TRBJ2-3 and V is TRBV5-1, with TRBD1 matching over 7 bases. This material consisted of peripheral blood, taken on day 0 of MenACWY control vaccination. The CDR3 protein is CASSFRGGASDTQYF. In DNA, the CDR3 is TGCGCCAGCAGCTTCCGAGGGGGCGCCTCAGATACGCAGTATTTT.